The entry below gives a single TCR beta chain sequence along with its context. This clone was seen at least ten times. Its cognate antigen has yet to be identified. Per-base qualities were not stored, and no clone one base away is much larger. This entry is derived from a study of PD-L1 blockade in urothelial cancer (dated 2017 in TCRdb). With respect to the entire study: Every patient began therapy in 2014 and was given atezolizumab 1,200 mg intravenously every 3 weeks. Progression-free survival longer than 6 months counted as durable clinical benefit, and TCR features were additionally tested against both progression-free and overall survival. Under 30 patients had pretreatment blood TCR-seq, around 25 had at least one posttreatment blood collection, and around 25 had tumor TCR-seq. TCR sequencing covered pretreatment tumor samples and matched, serially collected peripheral blood taken before and after atezolizumab treatment. About 90% of the roughly 29 patients were identified as males with urothelial cancer of bladder origin, and a prior smoking history was reported by 18 of 29 patients. Blood samples were analyzed at 3 weeks after treatment start (second dose) and at 6 weeks after treatment start. Durable clinical benefit was achieved by nine patients and was not achieved by 20 patients. Somatic, immune and clinical correlates of response to PD-L1 blockade with atezolizumab in urothelial cancer were the focus of an exploratory multi-omic analysis. In the same patients, pretreatment tumors underwent whole exome sequencing and RNA sequencing in addition to TCR sequencing. An ECOG performance status of 0 or 1 was recorded for the patients, and 0 to 3 prior chemotherapy regimens had been received by the patients. Blood samples gave a median of roughly 150,000 T cells and 82,636 unique TCRs, with a median clonality of approximately 0.08.

Study-wide findings and limitations: A pretreatment peripheral blood TCR clonality below the median was linked to improved progression-free and overall survival. Small sample size (n of about 30) and many exploratory analyses mean the results are intended to be hypothesis-generating. Among patients with durable benefit, tumor-associated TCR clones showed greater expansion in peripheral blood 3 weeks after treatment started (n of about 20, p = 0.022).

The meaning of the sample's time point label: peripheral blood 6 weeks after treatment start. The cohort comprised 30 or so patients with locally advanced or metastatic urothelial carcinoma treated at Memorial Sloan Kettering on a trial protocol. Peripheral blood mononuclear cells were collected pretreatment and during treatment, with between 1 and 8 total time points obtained per patient. The Qiagen DNeasy Blood extraction kit was used to purify genomic DNA from total PBMCs and tumor samples. PBMCs were collected pretreatment and during treatment, and were isolated and stored as previously described. Synthetic TCR analog templates were spiked into each PCR to estimate absolute template abundance from read counts. The immunoSEQ assay used bias-controlled V and J gene primers to amplify TCRbeta CDR3 regions from genomic DNA. Sequencing of rearranged TCRbeta segments was performed at approximately 20X coverage. On the authors' methods: Clustering was used to correct sequencing errors, and CDR3s were annotated against IMGT so that V, D and J genes could be assigned. Downstream analyses used only productive TCRbeta rearrangements, leaving out any out-of-frame or stop-codon sequences. Clonality was computed as one minus Shannon entropy normalized by the log of the number of unique productive sequences. Fisher's exact test with Benjamini-Hochberg correction, at a threshold of adjusted p below 0.01, was used to find clones that differed between time points or between blood and tumor. This is the immuneACCESS table as TCRdb keeps it, with only in-frame sequences that have V and J called. A part of the clones is gone; compared with another copy, unresolved V genes explain less than half, and the rest is unexplained. The V and J calls and clone size come from that table; D and trimming were worked out from the DNA. In all, the sample holds 80,000 to 95,000 clones, and less than 90% of those were seen once. The leading ten clones occupy around 8.1% of the sample.

From a lookup of the germline V gene (reference sequence), CDR1 and CDR2 are SEHNR and FQNEAQ. V gives up 4 bases and J gives up 3 bases, and the segment between their germline ends measures 7 bases. CDR3 length: 13 amino acids, cysteine to phenylalanine. Only CDR3 DNA is held: 39 bases, read in frame from base 1. The sequence derives from a man between 65 and 85 years old with urothelial cancer. In this chain, TRBV7-9 is recombined with TRBJ2-1; the D gene cannot be resolved reliably. The sequencing here drew on PBMCs, taken around atezolizumab (anti-PD-L1) treatment. The CDR3 region has the sequence CASSWLVYNEQFF. Here is the DNA: TGTGCCAGCAGCTGGCTAGTCTACAATGAGCAGTTCTTC.